The clone carrying this T cell receptor (beta chain) has a handful of counts. Original data processing: For nucleated cells, counts were estimated from reference gene primer amplification. The table came from immunoSEQ multiplex PCR; TCRdb's copy has only in-frame clones and leaves some out. Clone size and V and J calls were adopted from that table, with D and trimming inferred from the DNA. The repertoire consists of about 180,000 clones, with over 80% occurring once and the leading ten covering around 7%. This specimen belongs to a study of blood T cell repertoires in COVID-19. V lost 1 base and J 10 bases, leaving 7 bases between the germline ends. CDR3 length: 11 amino acids. The Seattle site enrolled patients during active infection and followed them longitudinally.

The chain joins TRBV12-3 or TRBV12-4 to TRBJ1-1; D is ambiguous. The receptor was isolated from a woman aged 40-49 years with COVID-19, enrolled during active disease. The specimen was peripheral blood. CDR3 in DNA: TGTGCCAGCAGTTTAGGAGCTCCAGCTTTCTTT. It codes for CASSLGAPAFF.